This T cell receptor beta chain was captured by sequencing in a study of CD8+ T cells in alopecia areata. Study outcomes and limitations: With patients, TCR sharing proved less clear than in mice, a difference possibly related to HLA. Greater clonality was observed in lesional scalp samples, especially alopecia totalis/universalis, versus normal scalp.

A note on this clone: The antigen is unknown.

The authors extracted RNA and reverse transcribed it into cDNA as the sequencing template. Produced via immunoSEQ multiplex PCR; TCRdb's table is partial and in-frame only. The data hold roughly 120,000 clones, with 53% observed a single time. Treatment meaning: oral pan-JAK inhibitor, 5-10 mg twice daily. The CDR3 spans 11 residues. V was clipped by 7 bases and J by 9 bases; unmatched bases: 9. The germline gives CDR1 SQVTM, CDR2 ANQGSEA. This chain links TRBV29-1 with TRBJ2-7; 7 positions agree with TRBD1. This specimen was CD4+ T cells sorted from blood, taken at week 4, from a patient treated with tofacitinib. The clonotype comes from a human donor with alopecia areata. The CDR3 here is CSASRGSVQYF. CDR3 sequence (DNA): TGCAGCGCCTCCAGGGGGTCGGTGCAGTACTTC.